This is a list of T cell receptor beta chains from one sample in a study of a mutant IDH1 vaccine in newly diagnosed glioma. Sequencing used immunoSEQ multiplex PCR; TCRdb keeps in-frame clones, though not all of them. In the table there are approximately 110,000 clones, about 90% of which are singletons. No antigen has been assigned to these receptors. Here the sequenced sample was PBMCs, taken from a glioma patient whose treatment included an IDH1 peptide vaccine. These receptors originate from a woman aged 50 to 60 with glioma. CDR3s include the opening cysteine and the closing phenylalanine or tryptophan. D genes are given only for firm matches. Some rows mark clone size as missing; the rest say once, few, many or name a class of expanded clone.

D gene	V gene	clone size	J gene	CDR3 DNA	CDR3 protein
TRBD1	TRBV18	.	TRBJ2-7	TGTGCCAGCTCACCACAACCGGACAGGGATTCCTACGAGCAGTACTTC	CASSPQPDRDSYEQYF
TRBD2	TRBV19	.	TRBJ2-6	TGTGCCAGTAGTATAGGGGGGGGCTCTGGGGCCAACGTCCTGACTTTC	CASSIGGGSGANVLTF
TRBD2	TRBV4-1	.	TRBJ2-3	TGCGCCAGCAGCTCCACACTAGCGGGCTCGGAGGCAGATACGCAGTATTTT	CASSSTLAGSEADTQYF
.	TRBV6-6	.	TRBJ2-5	TGTGCCAGCAAAATGGGACACGAGACCCAGTACTTC	CASKMGHETQYF
.	TRBV27	few	TRBJ1-1	TGTGCCAGCAGTTTATCCCCAGGGCGCGGGACTGAAGCTTTCTTT	CASSLSPGRGTEAFF
.	TRBV7-8	.	TRBJ1-5	TGTGCCAGCAGCTTAGCCAGGAATCAGCCCCAGCATTTT	CASSLARNQPQHF
TRBD1	TRBV6-1	.	TRBJ2-4	TGTGCCAGCAGTAACCGGGACAGCGGAAACATTCAGTACTTC	CASSNRDSGNIQYF
.	TRBV5-1	.	TRBJ1-2	TGCGCCAGCAGCTTGGGACGGCTCCTCTATGGCTACACCTTC	CASSLGRLLYGYTF
TRBD2	TRBV28	.	TRBJ2-2	TGTGCCAGCAGTTTGACTAGCGGGGTTAACGGGGAGCTGTTTTTT	CASSLTSGVNGELFF
TRBD1	TRBV5-1	.	TRBJ1-1	TGCGCCAGCAGCTTAGGGACAGGGGCAACTGAAGCTTTCTTT	CASSLGTGATEAFF
.	TRBV30	.	TRBJ1-3	TGTGCCTGGAGCTATGGAAACACCATATATTTT	CAWSYGNTIYF
TRBD2	TRBV6-6	.	TRBJ2-3	TGTGCCAGCAGGCCATCTAGCGGGAGGTATACGCAGTATTTT	CASRPSSGRYTQYF
TRBD2	TRBV6-5	.	TRBJ2-7	TGTGCCAGCAGGGGGAGGGGCACAGGTTGGGACGAGCAGTACTTC	CASRGRGTGWDEQYF
.	TRBV19	.	TRBJ1-5	TGTGCCAGTAGTGTAAGTGGCAGAAATCAGCCCCAGCATTTT	CASSVSGRNQPQHF
.	TRBV5-5	once	TRBJ2-3	TGTGCCAGCAGCTTGTTCCGCACAGATACGCAGTATTTT	CASSLFRTDTQYF
.	TRBV11-2	.	TRBJ2-1	TGTGCCAGCAGGAGGGATTTCTACAATGAGCAGTTCTTC	CASRRDFYNEQFF
.	TRBV19	.	TRBJ1-2	TGTGCCAGTAGTATAGGGACAGACTATGGCTACACCTTC	CASSIGTDYGYTF
.	TRBV27	once	TRBJ1-5	TGTGCCAGCAGTCGAAGGCCTACACAGGAAAGCAATCAGCCCCAGCATTTT	CASSRRPTQESNQPQHF
.	TRBV29-1	.	TRBJ1-4	TGCAGCGTTGCTGGGCCCTCGGGCAGGAATAATGAAAAACTGTTTTTT	CSVAGPSGRNNEKLFF
.	TRBV18	few	TRBJ1-5	TGTGCCAGCTCACCTCAGGGAACCCGGAGCAATCAGCCCCAGCATTTT	CASSPQGTRSNQPQHF
TRBD1	TRBV29-1	once	TRBJ2-7	TGCAGCGTGCGGACAGGGGGAGGCAGCTACGAGCAGTACTTC	CSVRTGGGSYEQYF
TRBD1	TRBV28	.	TRBJ2-7	TGTGCCAGCAGTTTTGTCCGGGACAGTGGGTCCTACGAGCAGTACTTC	CASSFVRDSGSYEQYF
TRBD2	TRBV6-5	.	TRBJ2-7	TGTGCCAGCAGTTACCGCTACAGGACTAGCGGCGAGCAGTACTTC	CASSYRYRTSGEQYF
TRBD2	TRBV10-2	.	TRBJ2-2	TGCGCCAGCAGTGAGGAGCGGGAGATCAGCTGGGAGCTGTTTTTT	CASSEEREISWELFF
.	TRBV7-8	.	TRBJ1-1	TGTGCCAGCAGCCGAGGGGGGGGACCTGAAGCTTTCTTT	CASSRGGGPEAFF